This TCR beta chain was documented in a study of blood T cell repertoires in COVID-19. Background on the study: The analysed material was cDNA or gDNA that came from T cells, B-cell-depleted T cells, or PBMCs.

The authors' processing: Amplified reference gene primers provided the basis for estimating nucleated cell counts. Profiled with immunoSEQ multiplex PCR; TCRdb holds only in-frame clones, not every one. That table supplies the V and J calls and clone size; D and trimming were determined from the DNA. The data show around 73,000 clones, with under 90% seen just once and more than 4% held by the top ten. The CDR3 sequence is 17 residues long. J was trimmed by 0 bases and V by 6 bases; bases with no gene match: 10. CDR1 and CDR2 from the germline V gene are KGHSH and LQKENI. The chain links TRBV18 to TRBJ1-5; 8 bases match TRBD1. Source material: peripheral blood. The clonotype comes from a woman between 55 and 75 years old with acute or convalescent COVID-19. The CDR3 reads CASSTGTGIYSNQPQHF. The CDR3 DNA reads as TGTGCCAGCTCGACCGGGACAGGAATATATAGCAATCAGCCCCAGCATTTT.